This is a list of T cell receptor beta chains from one sample in a study of blood T cell repertoires in COVID-19. Some clones are missing from TCRdb's copy, which holds only in-frame ones; the method was immunoSEQ multiplex PCR. Of over 150,000 clones in the sample, 65% to 90% were seen once. The sequencing input was peripheral blood. The receptors here all came from a man aged 50 or older with active or convalescent COVID-19. Both conserved end residues are part of each CDR3. The D gene is left open where the match is weak. Clone size is shown for a subset of rows, as once, few, many or a class of expanded clone.

d_gene,v_gene,abundance,j_gene,CDR3nt,CDR3aa
-,TRBV4-1,-,TRBJ2-3,TGCGCCAGCAGCCAAGGAGGGGGTGGTACGCAGTATTTT,CASSQGGGGTQYF
-,TRBV25-1,few,TRBJ2-3,TGTGCCAGCAGTGATAGGTCTAGCACCACAGATACGCAGTATTTT,CASSDRSSTTDTQYF
-,TRBV7-3,once,TRBJ2-2,TGTGCCAGCAGCTTCCGGGGCGGGGAGAACACCGGGGAGCTGTTTTTT,CASSFRGGENTGELFF
-,TRBV5-5,-,TRBJ1-2,TGTGCCAGCAGCGTGGGGCAGGGTGGGGGCTACACCTTC,CASSVGQGGGYTF
TRBD1,TRBV6-5,-,TRBJ1-5,TGTGCCACCATGCAGGGGGCGAGTCAGCCCCAGCATTTT,CATMQGASQPQHF
TRBD2,TRBV5-1,-,TRBJ2-7,TGCGCCAGCAGCCGGGAGCGGGGGGACTACGAGCAGTACTTC,CASSRERGDYEQYF
-,TRBV12-5,once,TRBJ2-1,TGTGCTAGTGGTCCGGCCAGAAAAGGGGACTCCTACAATGAGCAGTTCTTC,CASGPARKGDSYNEQFF
-,TRBV19,-,TRBJ2-7,TGTGCCAGTAGTATGGGGCAGTCTCGCTCCTACGAGCAGTACTTC,CASSMGQSRSYEQYF
-,TRBV5-1,-,TRBJ2-2,TGCGCCAGCAGCTTGGCAGGCACGAACACCGGGGAGCTGTTTTTT,CASSLAGTNTGELFF
-,TRBV28,-,TRBJ1-2,TGTGCCAGCAGTTTGGACAATGGCTACACCTTC,CASSLDNGYTF
TRBD2,TRBV5-6,-,TRBJ2-1,TGTGCCAGCAGCTCTCTGGGACTAGCGGGAGCCAATGAGCAGTTCTTC,CASSSLGLAGANEQFF
-,TRBV7-9,-,TRBJ2-1,TGTGCCAGCAGCTTCGGGGGCTACAATGAGCAGTTCTTC,CASSFGGYNEQFF
-,TRBV5-6,-,TRBJ1-2,TGTGCCAGCAGCGCAGTTAATGGTAACTATGGCTACACCTTC,CASSAVNGNYGYTF
TRBD1,TRBV5-1,-,TRBJ1-2,TGCGCCAGCAGCTTTCTCATACAGGGGGAGAGTGGCTACACCTTC,CASSFLIQGESGYTF
-,TRBV15,-,TRBJ1-2,TGTGCCACCAGCAGAGATAATTCGGGCTACACCTTC,CATSRDNSGYTF
-,TRBV2,-,TRBJ1-3,TGTGCCAGCCACTTTGAAATTGGAAACACCATATATTTT,CASHFEIGNTIYF
-,TRBV3-1/TRBV3-2,-,TRBJ2-3,TGTGCCAGCAGCCAAGTCCGAGCCGATACGCAGTATTTT,CASSQVRADTQYF
TRBD1,TRBV5-1,once,TRBJ1-1,TGCGCCAGCAGCAAGGGACAGCAGAACACTGAAGCTTTCTTT,CASSKGQQNTEAFF
-,TRBV20-1,-,TRBJ2-1,TGCAGTGCTAGGGGCAACAATGAGCAGTTCTTC,CSARGNNEQFF
-,TRBV6-5,-,TRBJ1-4,TGTGCCAGCACTAGGACAGATAATGAAAAACTGTTTTTT,CASTRTDNEKLFF
-,TRBV11-3,-,TRBJ1-1,TGTGCCAGCAGTTACAGGGCGACCACTGAAGCTTTCTTT,CASSYRATTEAFF
TRBD1,TRBV18,-,TRBJ1-2,TGTGCCAGCACACTACCCCAGGGGGCGCGGGGAAGGGGCTATGGCTACACCTTC,CASTLPQGARGRGYGYTF
-,TRBV6-5,-,TRBJ1-2,TGTGCCAGCAGTTACGGGGGCGGGGGTGGCTACACCTTC,CASSYGGGGGYTF
-,TRBV7-3,few,TRBJ2-3,TGTGCCAGCAGCTTATTTCCGGGAGCTGCAGATACGCAGTATTTT,CASSLFPGAADTQYF
-,TRBV7-3,-,TRBJ1-1,TGTGCCAGCAGCGAACAGGGGAACACTGAAGCTTTCTTT,CASSEQGNTEAFF
-,TRBV12-5,once,TRBJ2-1,TGTGCTAGTGGTTTGGAAGCGTCGGTTGGCGGTGAGCAGTTCTTC,CASGLEASVGGEQFF
-,TRBV2,-,TRBJ1-1,TGTGCCAGCATACCGGTGTCGACTGAAGCTTTCTTT,CASIPVSTEAFF
-,TRBV4-1,-,TRBJ1-4,TGCGCCAGCAGCCAAGTGGAACAGGGAAATGAAAAACTGTTTTTT,CASSQVEQGNEKLFF
-,TRBV6-6,many,TRBJ2-1,TGTGCCACCTCGGGGAATGAGCAGTTCTTC,CATSGNEQFF